This paragraph reports one T cell receptor (beta chain). Its antigen remains unidentified. No clone much larger than this one lies a single base away; base qualities are absent. One collaborating source in Seattle enrolled patients during active infection and followed them longitudinally through the course of disease. Whole blood was collected in K2EDTA tubes by collaborating institutions according to the institutions' own protocols. For TCRbeta analysis, collaborators shipped samples in one of three forms: frozen whole blood, isolated PBMCs, or DNA extracted from either of those sample types. This sample was included in a study of blood T cell repertoires in COVID-19 (dated by TCRdb to the early 2020s). About the study as a whole: The collaborator samples originated in the United States, Italy and Spain and spanned the acute and convalescent phases of COVID-19. The material from the prospective study consisted of cDNA or gDNA derived from T cells, B-cell-depleted T cells, or PBMCs. The dataset comprised deeply sampled blood TCRbeta repertoires from subjects exposed to, actively infected with, or recovered from COVID-19. The repertoires were released in a freely available public database meant as a resource for research on the immune response to SARS-CoV-2. The samples were drawn from the first 160 participants of the ongoing ImmuneRACE study and from 1,254 subjects provided by 6 global collaborators. Sample metadata almost always included a de-identified subject ID, COVID-19 status, age in years and sex. Where available, HLA class I and class II types were taken from metadata supplied by the sample provider and were not determined by assay-based typing. The study at large found these results: The amount of clinical and demographic metadata varied by source and participant and was provided uncurated.

The germline V gene (reference sequence) yields SGHNT for CDR1 and YYREEE for CDR2. A distance of 13 bases separates the germline ends of V and J, which lose 4 bases and 4 bases respectively. Its CDR3 holds 14 amino acids, cysteine through phenylalanine. Only the CDR3 part of the read is kept: 42 bases, read in frame from the first base. The immunoSEQ Assay, a bias-controlled multiplex PCR, was used to amplify TCRbeta CDR3 regions from genomic DNA. The original methods were these. The number of nucleated cells in each sample was estimated from the amplification of reference gene primers within the assay. Sequence reads were collapsed and filtered to measure the absolute abundance of every unique TCRbeta CDR3 rearrangement. Productive Simpson clonality was computed per sample as the square root of Simpson's diversity index over productive rearrangements. TCRdb obtained this table from immuneACCESS and retained in-frame rearrangements with V and J assigned. These tables miss some clones; where compared with another copy, unresolved V genes account for less than half of the shortfall, and the remainder is unexplained. That table is the source of V, J and clone size, and D and trimming were worked out from the DNA. Counted in this sample were a few hundred thousand clones; around 90% of them appeared once. The ten largest clonotypes hold 2.5% to 3.5% of the sample.

Sequencing input: peripheral blood. This clonotype was sampled from a woman in her 30s with COVID-19, enrolled during active disease. The V and J genes are TRBV5-4 and TRBJ2-3, with TRBD1 tentatively as D gene (5 bases match). The DNA sequence is given as TGTGCCAGCAGCCCCTCGGCCAGGGCAGATACGCAGTATTTT. Translated, this is CASSPSARADTQYF.